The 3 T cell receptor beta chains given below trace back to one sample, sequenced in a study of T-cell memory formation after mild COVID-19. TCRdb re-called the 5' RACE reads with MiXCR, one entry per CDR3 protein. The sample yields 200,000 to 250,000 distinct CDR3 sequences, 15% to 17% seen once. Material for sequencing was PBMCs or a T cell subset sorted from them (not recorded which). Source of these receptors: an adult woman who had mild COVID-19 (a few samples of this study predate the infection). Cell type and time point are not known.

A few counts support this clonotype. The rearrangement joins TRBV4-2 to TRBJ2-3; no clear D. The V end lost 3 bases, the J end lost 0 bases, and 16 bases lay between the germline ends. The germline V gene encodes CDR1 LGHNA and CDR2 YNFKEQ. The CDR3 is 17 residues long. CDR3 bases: TGTGCCAGCAGCCATAGGTCCCGTGGCCCTAGCACAGATACGCAGTATTTT. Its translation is CASSHRSRGPSTDTQYF.

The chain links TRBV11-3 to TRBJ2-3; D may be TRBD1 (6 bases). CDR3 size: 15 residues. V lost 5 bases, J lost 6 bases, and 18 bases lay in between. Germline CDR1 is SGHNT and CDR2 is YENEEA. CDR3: CASSSGGRLFDTQYF. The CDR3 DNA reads TGTGCCAGCAGCAGTGGGGGCCGCTTATTCGATACGCAGTATTTT.

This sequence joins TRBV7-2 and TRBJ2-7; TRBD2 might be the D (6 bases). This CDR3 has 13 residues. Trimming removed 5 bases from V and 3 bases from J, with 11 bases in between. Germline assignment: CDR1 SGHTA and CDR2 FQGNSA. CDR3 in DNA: TGTGCCAGCAGCGTCCGGGACTTCTACGAGCAGTACTTC. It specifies CASSVRDFYEQYF.